This T cell receptor (beta chain) came from a study of blood T cells in healthy people across ages. As for the study in general: About one barcoded beta molecule was captured per two T cells (by template switching).

CDR1 and CDR2 (germline): MNHEY, SMNVEV (reference sequence). The CDR3 spans 12 residues. V lost 5 bases, J lost 3 bases, and 8 bases lay in between. In this sample, this clonotype turned up many times. Its antigen is as yet unknown. Next came a second PCR, run for 7 to 11 cycles, which used a sample-barcoded 5' primer along with a J-beta primer mix. Every sample produced at least 2.5 million CDR3-containing paired-end reads. TCRdb reprocessed the 5' RACE reads with MiXCR, giving one entry per CDR3 protein. This sample has more than 500,000 distinct CDR3 sequences, with roughly a quarter found just once. Study results and limitations: Diversity of TCR beta correlated strongly with naive T cell percentage. Estimates drawn from one million T cells were deemed to understate diversity.

Material: blood. The chain recombines TRBV27 with TRBJ2-7; tentatively, D is TRBD1 (6 bases). The sequence was collected from a woman in her 70s in good health. This CDR3 is CASSKQGYEQYF. As DNA, the CDR3 is TGTGCCAGCAGTAAACAGGGCTACGAGCAGTACTTC.